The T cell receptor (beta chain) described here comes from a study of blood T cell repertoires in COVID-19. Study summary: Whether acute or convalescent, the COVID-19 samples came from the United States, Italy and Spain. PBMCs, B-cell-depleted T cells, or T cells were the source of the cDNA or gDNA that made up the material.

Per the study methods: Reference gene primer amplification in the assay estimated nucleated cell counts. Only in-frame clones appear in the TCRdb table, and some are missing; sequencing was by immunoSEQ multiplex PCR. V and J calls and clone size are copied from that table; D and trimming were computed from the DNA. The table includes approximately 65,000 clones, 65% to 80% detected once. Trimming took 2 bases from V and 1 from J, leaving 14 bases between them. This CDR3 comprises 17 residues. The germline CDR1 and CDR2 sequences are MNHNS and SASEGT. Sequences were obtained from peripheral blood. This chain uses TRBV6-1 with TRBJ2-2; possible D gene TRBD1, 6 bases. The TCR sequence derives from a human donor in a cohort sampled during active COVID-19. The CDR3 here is CASSEPRQAGNTGELFF. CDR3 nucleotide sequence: TGTGCCAGCAGTGAACCCCGACAGGCTGGGAACACCGGGGAGCTGTTTTTT.